This entry features one T cell receptor (beta chain) sequence. The data originate from a study of OX40 agonist ivuxolimab in advanced cancers. Germline-derived CDR1 and CDR2 are ENHRY and SYGVKD. J was trimmed by 2 bases and V by 10 bases; bases with no gene match: 4. This CDR3 is 14 amino acids long. This table comes from immunoSEQ multiplex PCR, and its TCRdb copy is limited to in-frame clones, with some not included. Of over 50,000 clones in the sample, approximately 86% were seen once. This rearrangement joins TRBV10-3 to TRBJ2-3, with 12 positions matching TRBD2. The receptor comes from an adult with an advanced solid tumor such as melanoma, head and neck, liver or kidney cancer. The sequences come from CD4+ or CD8+ T cells sorted from blood, collected in a trial of the OX40 agonist ivuxolimab. CDR3 protein: CANWTSGNTDTQYF. The CDR3 region has the DNA TGTGCCAACTGGACTAGCGGGAACACAGATACGCAGTATTTT.